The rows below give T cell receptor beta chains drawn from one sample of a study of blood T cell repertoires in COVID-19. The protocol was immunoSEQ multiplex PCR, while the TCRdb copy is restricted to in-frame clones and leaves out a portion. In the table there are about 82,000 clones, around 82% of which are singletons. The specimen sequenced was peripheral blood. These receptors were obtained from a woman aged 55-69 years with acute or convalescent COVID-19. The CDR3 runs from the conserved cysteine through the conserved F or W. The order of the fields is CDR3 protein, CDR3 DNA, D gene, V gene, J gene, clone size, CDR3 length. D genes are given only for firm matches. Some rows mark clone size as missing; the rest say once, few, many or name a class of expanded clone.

CASSIQGRYEQYF	TGTGCCAGTAGTATACAGGGGCGTTACGAGCAGTACTTC	NA	TRBV19	TRBJ2-7	few	13
CASSKRPYQRQGYHNEQFF	TGTGCCAGCAGCAAACGACCATATCAACGACAGGGCTATCACAATGAGCAGTTCTTC	NA	TRBV21-1	TRBJ2-1	NA	19
CASSPGLAGVTKFF	TGTGCCAGCAGTCCGGGACTAGCGGGGGTGACCAAGTTCTTC	TRBD2	TRBV6-2/TRBV6-3	TRBJ2-1	NA	14
CASSPDRGNIGKLFF	TGTGCCAGCAGCCCTGACAGGGGCAACATCGGAAAACTGTTTTTT	TRBD1	TRBV3-1/TRBV3-2	TRBJ1-4	NA	15
CASSTSQGWNTEAFF	TGTGCCAGCAGCACCAGCCAGGGGTGGAACACTGAAGCTTTCTTT	NA	TRBV11-3	TRBJ1-1	NA	15
CASSLGQGATNEQFF	TGTGCCAGCAGCTTAGGGCAGGGGGCGACTAATGAGCAGTTCTTC	TRBD1	TRBV11-3	TRBJ2-1	NA	15
CASSLIPTGRSYGYTF	TGTGCCAGCAGCTTAATCCCCACAGGGAGAAGCTATGGCTACACCTTC	NA	TRBV7-9	TRBJ1-2	NA	16
CASSLVAGGAYEQYF	TGTGCCAGCAGCTTAGTAGCGGGAGGGGCCTACGAGCAGTACTTC	TRBD2	TRBV13	TRBJ2-7	NA	15
CASSGQGMGEQYF	TGTGCCAGCAGCGGACAGGGGATGGGAGAGCAGTACTTC	TRBD1	TRBV2	TRBJ2-7	NA	13
CASSLWGVGTEAFF	TGTGCCAGCAGCCTCTGGGGGGTTGGCACTGAAGCTTTCTTT	NA	TRBV9	TRBJ1-1	NA	14
CASSQTSTEAFF	TGTGCCAGCAGCCAAACTTCCACTGAAGCTTTCTTT	NA	TRBV3-1/TRBV3-2	TRBJ1-1	NA	12
CASSDTSGRADTQYF	TGCGCCAGCAGCGACACTAGCGGGAGGGCAGATACGCAGTATTTT	TRBD2	TRBV5-1	TRBJ2-3	NA	15
CASRGQGNHWNTEAFF	TGTGCCAGCAGGGGACAGGGAAATCATTGGAACACTGAAGCTTTCTTT	TRBD1	TRBV11-1	TRBJ1-1	NA	16
CASSQESFGNEQFF	TGCGCCAGCAGCCAAGAATCCTTCGGGAATGAGCAGTTCTTC	NA	TRBV4-1	TRBJ2-1	NA	14
CASSSGWYEPQHF	TGTGCCAGCAGTTCGGGATGGTATGAGCCCCAGCATTTT	NA	TRBV6-2/TRBV6-3	TRBJ1-5	NA	13
CASSPLAGGGNEQFF	TGTGCCAGCAGCCCACTAGCGGGAGGGGGTAATGAGCAGTTCTTC	TRBD2	TRBV6-5	TRBJ2-1	NA	15
CTSSQPDRPSSGNTIYF	TGCACCAGCAGCCAGCCGGACAGGCCCAGCTCTGGAAACACCATATATTTT	NA	TRBV1	TRBJ1-3	NA	17
CAWSVGRGAVRGYTF	TGTGCCTGGAGTGTAGGCCGGGGGGCTGTGAGGGGCTACACCTTC	NA	TRBV30	TRBJ1-2	once	15
CASSFGTSTSYNEQFF	TGCGCCAGCAGCTTTGGTACTTCTACCTCCTACAATGAGCAGTTCTTC	NA	TRBV5-1	TRBJ2-1	NA	16
CASSSFTGGTEAFF	TGTGCCAGCAGTTCATTCACAGGGGGGACTGAAGCTTTCTTT	TRBD1	TRBV28	TRBJ1-1	NA	14
CASSLDPGGESPLHF	TGTGCCAGCAGCCTCGACCCAGGGGGCGAATCACCCCTCCACTTT	TRBD1	TRBV3-1/TRBV3-2	TRBJ1-6	NA	15